Listed here is a single T cell receptor beta chain. No antigen is known for it. The CDR3 totals 17 residues. The germline V and J ends were trimmed by 0 bases and 4 bases, with 19 bases remaining between them. CDR1 and CDR2 (germline): SGHDT, YYEEEE. The data derive from a study of T-cell memory formation after mild COVID-19. Study-wide context: TCR clusters mostly belonged to single donors. Overall study findings and caveats: Of the contracting clones, CD4+ ones lay mainly in CM and EM, and CD8+ ones in EMRA. Some responding clones appeared in pre-infection memory, suggesting cross-reactive memory joined.

A 5'RACE reaction primed in the constant segment made cDNA libraries of TCR alpha and TCR beta, and these carried sample barcodes and UMIs. TCRdb itself ran the 5' RACE reads through MiXCR, one entry per CDR3 protein. The table has roughly 250,000 distinct CDR3 sequences, around 15% seen once. Sequencing used PBMCs or a T cell subset sorted from them (not recorded which). The chain links TRBV5-6 to TRBJ1-2, with D possibly being TRBD1 (5 bases). This clonotype originated in a man younger than 30 who had mild COVID-19 (a few samples of this study predate the infection). Cell type and time point are not known. The CDR3 sequence: CASSLEGSPRIRYGYTF. The CDR3 nucleotides are TGTGCCAGCAGCTTGGAGGGGTCCCCCCGGATTCGCTATGGCTACACCTTC.